This entry lists 23 T cell receptor beta chains sequenced from one sample in a study of tissue T cells after allogeneic stem cell transplantation. Profiled with immunoSEQ multiplex PCR; TCRdb holds only in-frame clones, not every one. This table has fewer than 30,000 clones, roughly 87% appearing once. The source material was blood, sampled before transplantation. All receptors derive from a woman aged 18-49 years who later had graft-versus-host disease after an allogeneic stem cell transplant.

This clone showed up just once. The V call is TRBV11-2, the J call TRBJ1-1; possibly TRBD1 for D (6 bases). CDR1 is SGHAT, CDR2 FQNNGV, per germline. The CDR3 is 15 residues long. V shed 1 base and J shed 3 bases, with 12 bases lying between them. The CDR3 DNA sequence: TGTGCCAGCAGCTTAGGGGGGGGCTGGGACACTGAAGCTTTCTTT. Translation: CASSLGGGWDTEAFF.

The chain carries TRBV7-6 and TRBJ2-7; 11 bases are a match to TRBD2. The CDR3 totals 15 residues. Germline lookup yields CDR1 SGHVS and CDR2 FNYEAQ. The J segment lost 0 bases and the V segment lost 5 bases, leaving 3 bases of the junction unmatched. The CDR3 is CASSPGTSGSYEQYF. The CDR3 DNA reads TGTGCCAGCAGCCCAGGGACTAGCGGCTCCTACGAGCAGTACTTC.

The chain recombines TRBV27 with TRBJ2-1; 11 nucleotides match TRBD2. The CDR3 consists of 15 residues. V lost 6 bases to trimming and J lost 9 bases; unmatched junction nucleotides: 10. Germline CDR1 reads MNHEY; CDR2 reads SMNVEV (reference sequence). In DNA, the CDR3 is TGTGCCAGCAGGAAACTAGCGGGGGCCTTCAGTGAGCAGTTCTTC. Residues: CASRKLAGAFSEQFF.

This chain uses TRBV6-5 with TRBJ2-1; D not resolved. The V end lost 4 bases, the J end lost 4 bases, and 5 bases lay between the germline ends. Per the germline V gene, CDR1 is MNHEY and CDR2 is SVGAGI. This CDR3 region has 12 residues. This CDR3 reads CASSSQYNEQFF. In DNA, the CDR3 is TGTGCCAGCAGTTCACAATACAATGAGCAGTTCTTC.

The gene calls are TRBV18 and TRBJ2-1; D possibly corresponds to TRBD2 (6 bases). The CDR3 length is 13 residues. CDR1 and CDR2 from the germline V gene are KGHSH and LQKENI. The V end was cut by 3 bases, the J end by 5 bases, with 8 bases between. The CDR3 DNA is TGTGCCAGCTCACCCGGGAGCGACAATGAGCAGTTCTTC. Translated, it gives CASSPGSDNEQFF.

V gene TRBV18 combines with J gene TRBJ2-1; D may be TRBD1 (5 bases). The CDR3 runs to 15 residues. Germline V gives CDR1 KGHSH, CDR2 LQKENI. Trimming took 2 bases from V and 2 from J, leaving 10 bases between them. CDR3 DNA sequence: TGTGCCAGCTCACCAGGGGCCTCCCCCTACAATGAGCAGTTCTTC. Its protein is CASSPGASPYNEQFF.

J is TRBJ2-7 and V is TRBV2; the D gene could be TRBD1 or TRBD2 (5 bases each). Trimming took 7 bases from V and 3 from J, leaving 16 bases between them. This CDR3 is built from 14 residues. Germline assignment: CDR1 SNHLY and CDR2 FYNNEI. CDR3 sequence reads: CASTPGTKNYEQYF. The CDR3 region has the DNA TGTGCCAGCACCCCCGGGACCAAGAACTACGAGCAGTACTTC.

This clone was observed a single time. V and J are TRBV18 and TRBJ1-1; 8 bases map to TRBD1. Trimming removed 4 bases from V and 2 bases from J; junction bases left unmatched: 3. The CDR3 extends over 14 amino acids. Germline V CDR1 and CDR2: KGHSH, LQKENI. The CDR3 nucleotides are TGTGCCAGCTCACGCGACAGGGGTAACACTGAAGCTTTCTTT. This codes for CASSRDRGNTEAFF.

V usage is TRBV30 and J usage is TRBJ2-1; 8 positions agree with TRBD1. The germline V gene has CDR1 GTSNPN and CDR2 SVGIG (reference sequence). V lost 6 bases, J lost 4 bases, and 8 bases stayed unmatched. This CDR3 is built from 14 residues. This CDR3 is CACPTRTGYNEQFF. The DNA for the CDR3 is TGTGCCTGTCCTACCCGGACAGGGTACAATGAGCAGTTCTTC.

This sequence joins TRBV6-4 and TRBJ1-2; TRBD1 is a possible D gene (6 bases). This CDR3 spans 12 amino acids. The germline V and J ends were trimmed by 2 bases and 9 bases, with 10 bases remaining between them. Germline CDR1 reads MRHNA; CDR2 reads SNTAGT. The CDR3, as DNA: TGTGCCAGCAGTGACAGGGGGGACAGCTACACCTTC. This encodes CASSDRGDSYTF.

V is TRBV4-2 and J is TRBJ1-5; D gene ambiguous. The V gene lost 1 base and the J gene lost 2 bases, with 3 bases spanning the gap. The germline V gene encodes CDR1 LGHNA and CDR2 YNFKEQ. The CDR3 is made up of 13 amino acids. CDR3 region: CASSQVGNQPQHF. CDR3 coding DNA: TGTGCCAGCAGCCAAGTTGGCAATCAGCCCCAGCATTTT.

This chain uses TRBV15 with TRBJ1-5, with 7 bases matching TRBD1. Looked up from germline, CDR1 is LNHNV and CDR2 is YYDKDF (reference sequence). V shed 0 bases and J 11 bases; nucleotides not matched to a gene: 13. This CDR3 region has 16 residues. CDR3 sequence: CATSRDSGGRARAQHF. The CDR3 nucleotides are TGTGCCACCAGCAGAGATTCAGGGGGTAGGGCCAGGGCCCAGCATTTT.

The gene calls are TRBV9 and TRBJ1-2, with 7 bases that match TRBD1. V lost 5 bases, J lost 2 bases, and 6 bases stayed unmatched. Germline-derived CDR1 and CDR2 are SGDLS and YYNGEE. This CDR3 has 14 amino acids. The CDR3 loop is CASRQTGTNYGYTF. The CDR3 coding sequence is TGTGCCAGCAGACAGACAGGGACGAACTATGGCTACACCTTC.

This chain joins TRBV7-6 and TRBJ2-3; D may correspond to TRBD1 or TRBD2 (6 bases each). V was pared by 0 bases and J by 2 bases, with 18 bases between. CDR1 and CDR2 (germline): SGHVS, FNYEAQ. The CDR3 is made up of 18 amino acids. The CDR3 is CASSLARRQGTFTDTQYF. The CDR3 DNA reads as TGTGCCAGCAGCTTAGCTCGGAGGCAGGGGACTTTCACAGATACGCAGTATTTT.

The chain links TRBV3-1 (or the pseudogene TRBV3-2) to TRBJ1-2; D might be TRBD1 (5 bases). Trimming took off 4 bases at V and 5 bases at J, with 11 bases between the two ends. The CDR3 contains 13 residues. The V gene's germline CDR1 is LGHDT and CDR2 YNNKEL (reference sequence). The CDR3 region is CASSPDSEYGYTF. Written as DNA, the CDR3 is TGTGCCAGCAGCCCCGACAGCGAATATGGCTACACCTTC.

Here the CDR3 reads CASSLWNYGYTF. The CDR3 DNA sequence: TGTGCCAGCAGTTTGTGGAACTATGGCTACACCTTC. The rearrangement uses TRBV28 and TRBJ1-2; D gene ambiguous. The V gene's germline CDR1 is MDHEN and CDR2 SYDVKM. This CDR3 comprises 12 residues. The V gene lost 3 bases and the J gene lost 2 bases, with 4 bases spanning the gap.

V gene TRBV5-1 combines with J gene TRBJ2-3; TRBD2 is a possible D gene (6 bases). Trimming took off 2 bases at V and 1 base at J, with 14 bases between the two ends. Germline CDR1 and CDR2: SGHRS and YFSETQ. This CDR3 is 16 amino acids long. The CDR3 DNA sequence: TGCGCCAGCAGCTTATTCTCTAGCGTTGGCACAGATACGCAGTATTTT. Amino acids: CASSLFSSVGTDTQYF.

This clone appeared once. The gene calls are TRBV7-2 and TRBJ2-7; D unresolved. This CDR3 is built from 13 residues. CDR1 is SGHTA, CDR2 FQGNSA, per germline. Trimming pared 2 bases from V and 3 bases from J, leaving 8 bases between. The CDR3: CASSLQADYEQYF. The CDR3 bases are TGTGCCAGCAGCTTACAGGCCGACTACGAGCAGTACTTC.

The V call is TRBV27, the J call TRBJ2-3; 10 bases are a match to TRBD2. The CDR3 covers 19 residues. The J segment lost 5 bases and the V segment lost 0 bases, leaving 14 bases of the junction unmatched. Per the germline V gene, CDR1 is MNHEY and CDR2 is SMNVEV (reference sequence). CDR3 sequence reads: CASSLSRPWRTSGGDTQYF. CDR3 DNA: TGTGCCAGCAGTTTATCGCGACCTTGGCGGACTAGCGGTGGAGATACGCAGTATTTT.

This chain connects TRBV11-2 to TRBJ2-6, with a weak D call TRBD1 (6 bases). The CDR3 sequence is 17 residues long. V lost 5 bases, J lost 4 bases, and 18 bases lay in between. Germline V CDR1 and CDR2: SGHAT, FQNNGV. The CDR3 coding sequence is TGTGCCAGCAGCCTCGATTACAGGGTATCAGGGGCCAACGTCCTGACTTTC. Protein sequence: CASSLDYRVSGANVLTF.

This clone is labeled medium-sized (0.01 to 0.1%). The chain combines TRBV19 with TRBJ1-2; TRBD1 is a possible D gene (6 bases). CDR1 LNHDA and CDR2 SQIVND come from the germline V gene (reference sequence). There are 14 residues in the CDR3. Trimming cost V 8 bases and J 8 bases, with 21 bases left between them. The CDR3 sequence: CASGHWDPQGGYTF. The DNA for the CDR3 is TGTGCCAGTGGCCACTGGGACCCCCAGGGGGGCTACACCTTC.

The rearrangement links TRBV4-3 to TRBJ2-1; 8 bases map to TRBD2. V lost 2 bases to trimming and J lost 4 bases; unmatched junction nucleotides: 4. This CDR3 is 15 amino acids long. CDR1 LGHNA and CDR2 YSLEER come from the germline V gene. This chain's CDR3 is CASSQTSGQYNEQFF. CDR3 DNA sequence: TGCGCCAGCAGCCAAACTAGCGGTCAATACAATGAGCAGTTCTTC.

V usage is TRBV11-2 and J usage is TRBJ1-2, with 7 bases identical to TRBD1. V gave up 5 bases and J gave up 2 bases; unmatched junction bases: 2. Germline CDR1 is SGHAT and CDR2 is FQNNGV. The length of the CDR3 is 13 residues. The CDR3 nucleotides read TGTGCCAGCAGCCCGGGACAGAACTATGGCTACACCTTC. Translating gives CASSPGQNYGYTF.